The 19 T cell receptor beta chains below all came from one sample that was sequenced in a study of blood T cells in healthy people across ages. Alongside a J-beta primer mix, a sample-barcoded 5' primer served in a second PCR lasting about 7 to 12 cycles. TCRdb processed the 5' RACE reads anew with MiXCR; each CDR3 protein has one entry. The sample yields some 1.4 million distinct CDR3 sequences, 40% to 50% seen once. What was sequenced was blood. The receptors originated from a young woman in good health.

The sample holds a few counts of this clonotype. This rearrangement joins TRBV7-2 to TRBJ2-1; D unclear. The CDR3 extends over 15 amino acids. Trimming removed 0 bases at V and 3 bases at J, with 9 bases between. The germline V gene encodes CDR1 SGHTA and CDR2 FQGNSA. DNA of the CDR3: TGTGCCAGCAGCTTAGCGCTTCAGAGCTACAATGAGCAGTTCTTC. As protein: CASSLALQSYNEQFF.

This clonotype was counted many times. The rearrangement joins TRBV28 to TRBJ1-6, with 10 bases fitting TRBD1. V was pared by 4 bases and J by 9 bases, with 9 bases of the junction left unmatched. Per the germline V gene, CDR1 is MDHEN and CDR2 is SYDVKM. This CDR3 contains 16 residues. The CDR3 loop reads CASSWPPRTGGSPLHF. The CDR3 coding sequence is TGTGCCAGCAGTTGGCCCCCCCGGACAGGGGGTTCACCCCTCCACTTT.

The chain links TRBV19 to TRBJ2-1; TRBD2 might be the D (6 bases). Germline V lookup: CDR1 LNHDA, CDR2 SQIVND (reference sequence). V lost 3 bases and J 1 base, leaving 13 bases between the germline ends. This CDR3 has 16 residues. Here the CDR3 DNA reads TGTGCCAGTAGTATTGGCGGGGCGGGGTCCTACAATGAGCAGTTCTTC. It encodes CASSIGGAGSYNEQFF.

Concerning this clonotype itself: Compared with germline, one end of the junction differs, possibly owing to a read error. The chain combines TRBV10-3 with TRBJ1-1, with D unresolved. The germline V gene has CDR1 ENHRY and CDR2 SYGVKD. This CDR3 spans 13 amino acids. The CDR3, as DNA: TGTGCCAGCAGTGAATGGAGCAACACTGAAGCTTTCTTT. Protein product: CASSEWSNTEAFF.

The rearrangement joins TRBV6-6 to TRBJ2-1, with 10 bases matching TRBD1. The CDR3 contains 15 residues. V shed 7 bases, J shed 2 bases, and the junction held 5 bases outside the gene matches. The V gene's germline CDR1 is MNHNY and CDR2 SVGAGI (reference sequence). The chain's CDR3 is CASIYGTGAYNEQFF. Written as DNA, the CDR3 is TGTGCCAGCATCTACGGGACAGGGGCCTACAATGAGCAGTTCTTC.

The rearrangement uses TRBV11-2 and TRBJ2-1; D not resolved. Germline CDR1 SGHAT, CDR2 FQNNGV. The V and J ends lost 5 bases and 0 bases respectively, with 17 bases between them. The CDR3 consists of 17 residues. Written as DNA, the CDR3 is TGTGCCAGCAGCCTCCGGGCACCCTTCGGCTCCTACAATGAGCAGTTCTTC. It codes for CASSLRAPFGSYNEQFF.

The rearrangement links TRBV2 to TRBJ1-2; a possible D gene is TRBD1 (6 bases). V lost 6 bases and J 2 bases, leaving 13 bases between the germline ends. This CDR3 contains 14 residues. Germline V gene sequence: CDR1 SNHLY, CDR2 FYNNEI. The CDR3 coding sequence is TGTGCCAGCAGACCAAGACAGGCGAACTATGGCTACACCTTC. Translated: CASRPRQANYGYTF.

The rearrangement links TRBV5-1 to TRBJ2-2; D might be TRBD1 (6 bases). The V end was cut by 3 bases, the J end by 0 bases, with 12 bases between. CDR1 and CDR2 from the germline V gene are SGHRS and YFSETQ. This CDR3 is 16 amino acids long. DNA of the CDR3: TGCGCCAGCAGCTCCTCAGGGGCCGCGAACACCGGGGAGCTGTTTTTT. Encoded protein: CASSSSGAANTGELFF.

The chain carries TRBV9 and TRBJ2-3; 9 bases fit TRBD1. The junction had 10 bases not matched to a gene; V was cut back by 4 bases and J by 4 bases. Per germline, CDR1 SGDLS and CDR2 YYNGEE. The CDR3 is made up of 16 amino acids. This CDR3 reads CASSSDGTGFPDTQYF. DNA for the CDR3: TGTGCCAGCAGCTCGGACGGGACAGGGTTCCCAGATACGCAGTATTTT.

CDR3 coding DNA: TGCGCCAGCAGCTTGGCCTCAACTCACACCGGGGAGCTGTTTTTT. Translation gives CASSLASTHTGELFF. The chain combines TRBV5-1 with TRBJ2-2, with D hard to call. The V gene's germline CDR1 is SGHRS and CDR2 YFSETQ. CDR3 length: 15 amino acids. V lost 0 bases, J lost 3 bases, and 9 bases lay in between.

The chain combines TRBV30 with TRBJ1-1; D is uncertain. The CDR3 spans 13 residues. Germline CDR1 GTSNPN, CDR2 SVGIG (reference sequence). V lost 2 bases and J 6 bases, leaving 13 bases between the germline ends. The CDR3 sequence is CAWSPGPSPEAFF. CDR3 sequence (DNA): TGTGCCTGGAGTCCGGGCCCGAGTCCTGAAGCTTTCTTT.

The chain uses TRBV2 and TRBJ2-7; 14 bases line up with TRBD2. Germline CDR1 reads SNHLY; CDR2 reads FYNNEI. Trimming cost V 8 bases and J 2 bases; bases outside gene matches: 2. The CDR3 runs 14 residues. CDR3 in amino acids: CASGTSGGAYEQYF. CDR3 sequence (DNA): TGTGCCAGCGGGACTAGCGGGGGTGCCTACGAGCAGTACTTC.

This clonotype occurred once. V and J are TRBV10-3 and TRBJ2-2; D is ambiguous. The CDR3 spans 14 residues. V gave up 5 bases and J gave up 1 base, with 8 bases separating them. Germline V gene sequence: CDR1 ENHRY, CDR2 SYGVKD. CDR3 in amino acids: CAISTRQNTGELFF. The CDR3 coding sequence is TGTGCCATCAGTACCCGACAGAACACCGGGGAGCTGTTTTTT.

The CDR3 DNA sequence: TGTGCCAGCAGTAGTCAGTCCAATACCGGGGAGCTGTTTTTT. Translation gives CASSSQSNTGELFF. J is TRBJ2-2 and V is TRBV12-3 or TRBV12-4; D not certain. The V end was cut by 5 bases, the J end by 5 bases, with 12 bases between. The CDR3 consists of 14 residues.

CDR3 region: CASRDAGTGGVEQYF. The CDR3 DNA reads TGCGCCAGCAGAGACGCCGGGACAGGGGGCGTCGAGCAGTACTTC. The chain recombines TRBV10-2 with TRBJ2-4; the match to TRBD1 covers 12 bases. The DNA end favors TRBJ2-7, so the J call may be wrong. CDR1 and CDR2 (germline): WSHSY, SAAADI. CDR3 length: 15 amino acids.

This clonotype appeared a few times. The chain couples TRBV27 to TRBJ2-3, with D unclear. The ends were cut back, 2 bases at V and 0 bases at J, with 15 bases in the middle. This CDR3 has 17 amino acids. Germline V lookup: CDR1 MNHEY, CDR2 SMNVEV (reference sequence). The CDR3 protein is CASSLKTPIFSTDTQYF. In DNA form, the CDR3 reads TGTGCCAGCAGTTTAAAAACCCCTATATTTAGCACAGATACGCAGTATTTT.

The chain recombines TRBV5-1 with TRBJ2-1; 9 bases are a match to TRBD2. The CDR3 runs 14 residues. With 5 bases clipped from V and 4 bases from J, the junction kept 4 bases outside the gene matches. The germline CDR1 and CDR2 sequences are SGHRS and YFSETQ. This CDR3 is CASRQRGEYNEQFF. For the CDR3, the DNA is TGCGCCAGCAGGCAGCGGGGGGAGTACAATGAGCAGTTCTTC.

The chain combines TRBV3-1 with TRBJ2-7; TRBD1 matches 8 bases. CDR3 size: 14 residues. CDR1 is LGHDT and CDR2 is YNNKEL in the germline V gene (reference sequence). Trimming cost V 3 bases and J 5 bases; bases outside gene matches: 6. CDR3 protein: CASSHTGGENEQYF. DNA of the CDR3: TGTGCCAGCAGCCACACAGGGGGAGAGAACGAGCAGTACTTC.

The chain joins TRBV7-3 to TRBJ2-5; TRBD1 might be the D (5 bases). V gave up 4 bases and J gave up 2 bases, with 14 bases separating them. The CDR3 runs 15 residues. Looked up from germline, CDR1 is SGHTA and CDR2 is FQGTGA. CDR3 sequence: CASSSLGAQQETQYF. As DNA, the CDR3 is TGTGCCAGCAGCTCTCTTGGGGCCCAACAAGAGACCCAGTACTTC.